The 18 T cell receptor beta chains below all came from one sample that was sequenced in a study of cytomegalovirus exposure and HLA in healthy donors. The study ran its PCR with 60 Vbeta and 13 Jbeta primers. The assay was immunoSEQ multiplex PCR, and TCRdb's table has in-frame clones only and misses some. The sample lists 130,000 or so clones, roughly 8.3% occurring once. Material: PBMCs. These receptors were taken from a man aged 40-55 years in good health and CMV-seronegative.

This chain connects TRBV6-6 to TRBJ1-1; no clear D gene. Looked up from germline, CDR1 is MNHNY and CDR2 is SVGAGI (reference sequence). V lost 7 bases and J 1 base, leaving 10 bases between the germline ends. There are 13 residues in the CDR3. The DNA for the CDR3 is TGTGCCAGCACCTTAGAACCGAACACTGAAGCTTTCTTT. Translating it yields CASTLEPNTEAFF.

The chain carries TRBV6-5 and TRBJ1-2; possibly TRBD1 for D (6 bases). V lost 1 base, J lost 8 bases, and 14 bases lay in between. The CDR3 is 14 residues long. The germline V gene encodes CDR1 MNHEY and CDR2 SVGAGI. The DNA of the CDR3 is TGTGCCAGCAGTTACTTCGCAGGGGCACCCGGCTACACCTTC. Translation: CASSYFAGAPGYTF.

This chain joins TRBV19 and TRBJ1-3; possible D gene TRBD1, 6 bases. In germline, CDR1 is LNHDA, CDR2 SQIVND (reference sequence). This CDR3 is 16 amino acids long. V was pared by 6 bases and J by 0 bases, with 15 bases between. The CDR3 region is CASRYSRGNSGNTIYF. CDR3 bases: TGTGCCAGTAGGTACTCCAGGGGCAACTCTGGAAACACCATATATTTT.

The V and J genes are TRBV10-2 and TRBJ2-1, with D possibly being TRBD1 (5 bases). Germline V CDR1 and CDR2: WSHSY, SAAADI. This CDR3 spans 10 amino acids. V dropped 8 bases and J dropped 13 bases, with 12 bases sitting between them. In DNA, the CDR3 is TGCGCCAGCGGAAGGGGCGGACAGTTCTTC. Protein: CASGRGGQFF.

This clone was seen more than once but under ten times. V gene TRBV2 combines with J gene TRBJ2-1; TRBD2 agrees at 8 bases. Germline CDR1 and CDR2: SNHLY and FYNNEI. This CDR3 is 16 amino acids long. Trimming cost V 0 bases and J 4 bases; bases outside gene matches: 5. In nucleotides, the CDR3 is TGTGCCAGCAGTGAAGCCCGACTAGCGTGGTACAATGAGCAGTTCTTC. It is translated as CASSEARLAWYNEQFF.

V and J are TRBV5-1 and TRBJ1-4; TRBD1 matches at 10 bases. J lost 0 bases, V lost 2 bases, and 7 bases had no gene match. CDR1 and CDR2 from the germline V gene are SGHRS and YFSETQ. The length of the CDR3 is 18 residues. The CDR3 reads CASSFGRGQGTTNEKLFF. In DNA, the CDR3 is TGCGCCAGCAGCTTCGGTCGGGGACAGGGGACAACTAATGAAAAACTGTTTTTT.

This clone showed up just a few times. The V and J genes are TRBV27 and TRBJ1-6; 10 bases are a match to TRBD1. CDR1 and CDR2 (germline): MNHEY, SMNVEV (reference sequence). This CDR3 is built from 14 residues. The V gene end was trimmed by 6 bases and the J gene end by 9 bases; junction bases not matched to a gene: 5. The CDR3 DNA is TGTGCCAGCAGGGGACAGGGGTTTACTTCACCCCTCCACTTT. Translating gives CASRGQGFTSPLHF.

The chain links TRBV6-6 to TRBJ1-6; D not certain. The CDR3 length is 11 residues. CDR1 and CDR2 from the germline V gene are MNHNY and SVGAGI (reference sequence). With 5 bases removed from V and 8 bases from J, the gap between germline ends came to 4 bases. The CDR3 DNA is TGTGCCAGCAGTCAATATTCACCCCTCCACTTT. This gives the protein CASSQYSPLHF.

This clone was recorded a few times. This rearrangement joins TRBV29-1 to TRBJ2-5; D gene uncertain. Trimming removed 7 bases at V and 4 bases at J, with 10 bases between. This CDR3 contains 11 residues. The germline V gene has CDR1 SQVTM and CDR2 ANQGSEA. CDR3 sequence reads: CSGVFGETQYF. Here the CDR3 DNA reads TGCAGCGGTGTATTCGGAGAGACCCAGTACTTC.

This clone was seen a few times. This chain joins TRBV2 and TRBJ2-1, with D perhaps matching TRBD1 (6 bases). The CDR3 loop spans 15 amino acids. Trimming took 5 bases from V and 1 from J, leaving 12 bases between them. Germline lookup yields CDR1 SNHLY and CDR2 FYNNEI. CDR3 bases: TGTGCCAGCAGTCCTGACAGGACTTCCTACAATGAGCAGTTCTTC. It specifies CASSPDRTSYNEQFF.

About this clone itself: This same CDR3 is encoded by further DNA sequences in the sample. This chain uses TRBV9 with TRBJ1-2, with D unclear. The CDR3 loop spans 14 amino acids. Germline CDR1 reads SGDLS; CDR2 reads YYNGEE. The V end lost 0 bases, the J end lost 3 bases, and 9 bases lay between the germline ends. In nucleotides, the CDR3 is TGTGCCAGCAGCGTAGGGGGAGCGGACTATGGCTACACCTTC. This codes for CASSVGGADYGYTF. The complete variable domain, with remaining parts taken from reference TRBV9 and TRBJ1-2, reads DSGVTQTPKHLITATGQRVTLRCSPRSGDLSVYWYQQSLDQGLQFLIQYYNGEERAKGNILERFSAQQFPDLHSELNLSSLELGDSALYFCASSVGGADYGYTFGSGTRLTVV.

The V call is TRBV18, the J call TRBJ2-7; 7 bases align to TRBD1. In germline, CDR1 is KGHSH, CDR2 LQKENI. Trimming cost V 3 bases and J 4 bases; bases outside gene matches: 3. This CDR3 region has 13 residues. The CDR3 region has the DNA TGTGCCAGCTCACCCGGGGACAGTTACGAGCAGTACTTC. Translating gives CASSPGDSYEQYF.

This chain connects TRBV9 to TRBJ2-7; 7 nucleotides align to TRBD1. Germline V gene data show CDR1 as SGDLS and CDR2 as YYNGEE. There are 16 residues in the CDR3. Unmatched junction bases numbered 13, after V lost 4 bases and J lost 3 bases. This CDR3 reads CASSPRQGPNLYEQYF. The CDR3 nucleotides are TGTGCCAGCAGCCCCAGACAGGGCCCCAATCTCTACGAGCAGTACTTC. The variable domain in full, completed from reference TRBV9 and TRBJ2-7, reads DSGVTQTPKHLITATGQRVTLRCSPRSGDLSVYWYQQSLDQGLQFLIQYYNGEERAKGNILERFSAQQFPDLHSELNLSSLELGDSALYFCASSPRQGPNLYEQYFGPGTRLTVT.

Only a few counts were recorded for this clone. The CDR3 here is CASSSLGGRTYEQYF. CDR3 bases: TGTGCCAGCAGCTCCTTGGGGGGTAGGACCTACGAGCAGTACTTC. The chain couples TRBV28 to TRBJ2-7, with a possible D match to TRBD2 (6 bases). Trimming removed 6 bases from V and 2 bases from J, with 17 bases in between. The length of the CDR3 is 15 residues. Germline-derived CDR1 and CDR2 are MDHEN and SYDVKM.

The rearrangement links TRBV27 to TRBJ1-2; maybe TRBD1 (5 bases). The V end was cut by 5 bases, the J end by 1 base, with 11 bases between. Germline values: CDR1 MNHEY, CDR2 SMNVEV (reference sequence). The CDR3 runs 14 residues. The chain's CDR3 is CASSLRQSNYGYTF. CDR3 coding DNA: TGTGCCAGCAGTCTCAGACAGAGTAACTATGGCTACACCTTC.

This clone showed up just a few times. J is TRBJ2-3 and V is TRBV9; no definite D call. The CDR3 consists of 12 residues. V gave up 3 bases and J gave up 3 bases, with 5 bases separating them. Per germline, CDR1 SGDLS and CDR2 YYNGEE. The DNA for the CDR3 is TGTGCCAGCAGCGCCCCTACAGATACGCAGTATTTT. It translates to CASSAPTDTQYF.

The V and J genes are TRBV21-1 and TRBJ2-5; the DNA was not compared with TRBD1, the D call given in the table. TRBV21-1 is described as a pseudogene. The CDR3 is made up of 15 amino acids. In nucleotides, the CDR3 is TGTGCCAGCAGCCCCCGGGACAGGGAAGCGGAGACCCAGTACTTC. Translated, it gives CASSPRDREAETQYF.

This chain connects TRBV2 to TRBJ1-1; tentative D call: TRBD1 (6 bases). Trimming removed 3 bases from V and 4 bases from J, with 12 bases in between. Germline CDR1 reads SNHLY; CDR2 reads FYNNEI. CDR3 size: 14 residues. Here the CDR3 reads CASSEAGALTEAFF. CDR3 coding DNA: TGTGCCAGCAGTGAGGCGGGGGCGCTCACTGAAGCTTTCTTT.